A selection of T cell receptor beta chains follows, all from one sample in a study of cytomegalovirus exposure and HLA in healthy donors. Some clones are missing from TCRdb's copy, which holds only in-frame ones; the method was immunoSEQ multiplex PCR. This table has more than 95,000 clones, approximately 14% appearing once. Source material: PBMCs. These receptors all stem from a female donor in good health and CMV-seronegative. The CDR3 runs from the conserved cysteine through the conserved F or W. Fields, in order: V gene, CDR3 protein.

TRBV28,CASSSPGTPNEKLFF
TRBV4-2,CASSQEAKELFF
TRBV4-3,CASSLQGGHEQFF
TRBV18,CASSFGTYGYTF
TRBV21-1,CASRRTSSYNEQFF
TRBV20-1,CSASTDYGYTF
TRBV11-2,CASSLGANEQYF
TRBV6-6,CASNPTGVSNQPQHF
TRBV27,CASSPRTASYEQYF
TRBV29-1,CSAEGGGELFF
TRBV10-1,CASSDSQTKNIQYF
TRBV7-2,CASSPGRGAKNIQYF
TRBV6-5,CASRDRVDQPQHF
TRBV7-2,CASSLVASGSYEQYF
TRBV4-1,CASSRPGQGPRDTQYF
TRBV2,CASSEDRGTEAFF
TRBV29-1,CSVGLDRPRGDYGYTF
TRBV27,CASSFGQGLGTQYF
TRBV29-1,CSVDGAGQGGTDTQYF
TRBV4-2,CASSQDRGEYYEQYF
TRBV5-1,CASSSGGPQNTQYF
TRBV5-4,CASSANTDTQYF
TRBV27,CASSFGQGYGYTF
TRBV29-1,CSVEGENTEAFF
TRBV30,CAWSVGQGVNGYTF
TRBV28,CASSSTGTGGSYEQYF
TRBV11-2,CASSSSVGQDYEQYF
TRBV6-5,CASSRQGGTGELFF
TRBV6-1,CASSDRFWDLRAFF
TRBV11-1,CASSNSGRAYRGELFF
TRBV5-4,CASSFQRGGVQFF
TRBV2,CASSPTYEQYF
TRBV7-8,CASSFRTGGTEAFF
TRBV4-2,CASSQEAGGNYGYTF
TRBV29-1,CSVDQMNGGSSYNEQFF
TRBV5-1,CASSSGTYEQYF
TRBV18,CASSAGTVVYEQYF
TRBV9,CASSKTSGTDTQYF
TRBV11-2,CASSLEVGGKAFF
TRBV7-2,CASSQGQPYSNQPQHF
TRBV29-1,CSGQGLEETQYF
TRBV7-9,CASSLSRGESYTDTQYF
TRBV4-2,CASSQDRRYGYTF
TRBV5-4,CASSLGGWNTEAFF
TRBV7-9,CASSPPGGATEAFF
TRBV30,CAWEFGQGDEQYF
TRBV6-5,CASSYTGAGELFF
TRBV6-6,CASRRTGGSETQYF
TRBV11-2,CASSLLSGSSYNEQFF
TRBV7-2,CASSLRTGGASNGYTF
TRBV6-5,CASTGTGTINNEQFF